This T cell receptor beta chain was profiled in a study of blood T cell repertoires in COVID-19. Study information: Sites in the United States, Italy and Spain provided acute and convalescent COVID-19 samples. PBMCs, B-cell-depleted T cells, or T cells provided the cDNA or gDNA that made up the material.

Profiling relied on immunoSEQ multiplex PCR, and the TCRdb table lists in-frame clones only, not all of them. The data contain roughly 41,000 clones, over 75% of them singletons. CDR3 length: 15 amino acids. After removal of 4 bases from V and 3 bases from J, the junction contained 8 bases not matched to a gene. Germline CDR1 reads SGHAT; CDR2 reads FQNNGV. The sequence was collected from a human donor in a cohort sampled during active COVID-19. The donor label of this sample is uncertain. This chain links TRBV11-2 with TRBJ1-1; 7 nucleotides line up with TRBD1. Sequencing used peripheral blood. The CDR3 DNA is TGTGCCAGCAGCTCGACAGGGCGGAGGGACACTGAAGCTTTCTTT. Translating gives CASSSTGRRDTEAFF.